This section outlines one T cell receptor beta chain sequence together with its context. The target of this receptor is not known. The input lacks base qualities; no much larger clone sits a single base away. The source of the sample is a study of OX40 agonist ivuxolimab in advanced cancers. Looking at the study overall: Ivuxolimab, which targeted the costimulatory receptor OX40 (CD134), was an agonistic, fully human IgG2 monoclonal antibody. Intravenous ivuxolimab was administered to patients every 2 weeks at six dose levels: 0.01, 0.1, 0.3, 1.5, 3 and 10 mg/kg. Of the approximately 50 dose-escalation patients, hepatocellular carcinoma was present in roughly 19, melanoma in approximately 15, renal cell carcinoma in 9 and head and neck cancer in 9. A male proportion of roughly 80% and a mean age of approximately 55 years, ranging from roughly 23 to 80, were recorded for the dose-escalation cohort. Prior anti-PD-1, anti-PD-L1 or anti-CTLA-4 therapy was permitted, and checkpoint inhibitors had been received by 40% to 50% of dose-escalation patients. Three dose-escalation patients achieved partial responses, one with hepatocellular carcinoma and two with cutaneous melanoma. Peripheral TCRbeta sequencing was intended to test whether TCR sequence diversity was altered and clonal T-cell expansion was caused by ivuxolimab. The paper reports the monotherapy dose-escalation portion (N = 52 patients) of the phase I ivuxolimab trial.

Relative to germline, V is 1 base shorter and J is 1 base shorter, with 16 bases between their ends. For CDR1 and CDR2, the germline V gene lists MGHRA and YSYEKL. The CDR3 contains 18 residues, cysteine and phenylalanine counted. CDR3 DNA is the only sequence kept; it has 54 bases, read in frame from the first base. Study-level results and caveats: In the 0.1-3.0 mg/kg groups, partial responders had among the lowest normalized peripheral clonal expansion, particularly in CD8+ T cells. Which antigens the clonally expanded peripheral T cells were specific for was not determined. At doses of 0.1 to 3.0 mg/kg, clonal expansion of both CD4+ and CD8+ blood T cells was observed from baseline to week 6. Low levels of normalized T-cell clonal expansion were also seen in some patients who did not respond. After ivuxolimab, expanded clones were on average more numerous among CD8+ T cells than among CD4+ T cells.

Patients with autoimmune disease history or receiving systemic immunosuppression were excluded from the trial. Peripheral blood for TCR sequencing was drawn from every dose cohort at baseline, at cycle 4 day 1 and at cycle 7 day 1. The samples were taken from a phase I, first-in-human, multicenter, open-label dose-escalation trial of ivuxolimab. Adults with locally advanced or metastatic melanoma, renal cell, hepatocellular, or head and neck squamous cell carcinoma were enrolled in the trial. Before TCR sequencing, CD4+ T cells and CD8+ T cells from peripheral blood were sorted into separate populations. Genomic DNA was isolated from the sorted cells so that the TCRbeta CDR3 region could be sequenced. The immunoSEQ Assay was used for sequencing of TCRbeta CDR3 regions. Drawn from immuneACCESS, this table holds only the in-frame rearrangements with V and J called that TCRdb kept. Clones are partly lost; checked studies trace under half to an unresolved V gene and leave the rest unexplained. This sample comprises 60,000 or so clones, around 93% of them detected only once. Roughly 18% of the sample is in the top ten clones.

The material was CD4+ or CD8+ T cells sorted from blood, obtained in a trial of the OX40 agonist ivuxolimab. The rearranged segments are TRBV4-1 and TRBJ2-2; the D gene is possibly TRBD1, with 6 bases matching. The TCR sequence derives from an adult with an advanced solid tumor such as melanoma, head and neck, liver or kidney cancer. The base sequence is TGCGCCAGCAGCCAAGTGGTCTTATCGGGACAGAACACCGGGGAGCTGTTTTTT. It codes for CASSQVVLSGQNTGELFF.